These T cell receptor beta chains were read from a single sample in a study of blood T cell repertoires in COVID-19. The method was immunoSEQ multiplex PCR; TCRdb's version includes in-frame clones alone and lacks a portion of them. Of 60,000 to 70,000 clones listed, around 90% were seen once; the top ten hold around 12%. Material: peripheral blood. Receptors were obtained from a human donor with active COVID-19. The donor label of this sample is uncertain. Both conserved end residues are part of each CDR3. D genes are given only for firm matches. Clone size is stated in some rows and not others, as once, few, many or a class when expanded.

abundance	j_gene	v_gene	d_gene	CDR3aa	CDR3nt
NA	TRBJ1-6	TRBV27	TRBD1	CASSPRGAQGRSPLHF	TGTGCCAGCAGTCCAAGGGGCGCACAGGGGCGGTCACCCCTCCACTTT
NA	TRBJ2-1	TRBV28	NA	CASSLLGSSWNEQFF	TGTGCCAGCAGTTTACTTGGCTCCTCGTGGAATGAGCAGTTCTTC
NA	TRBJ2-7	TRBV21-1	NA	CASTDAKTSGRAYEQYF	TGTGCCAGCACCGACGCTAAGACTAGCGGGAGGGCCTACGAGCAGTACTTC
NA	TRBJ1-2	TRBV19	NA	CASSPRQDGYTF	TGTGCCAGTAGCCCCCGACAGGATGGCTACACCTTC
NA	TRBJ1-5	TRBV30	NA	CASATDSNQPQHF	TGTGCCTCCGCGACAGATAGCAATCAGCCCCAGCATTTT
NA	TRBJ2-7	TRBV5-1	NA	CASSLGGSLAHEQYF	TGCGCCAGCAGCTTGGGGGGTAGTCTAGCCCACGAGCAGTACTTC
NA	TRBJ1-1	TRBV5-4	NA	CASSYREGGEAFF	TGTGCCAGCAGCTACAGGGAAGGAGGTGAAGCTTTCTTT
NA	TRBJ2-7	TRBV2	NA	CASRRLGRIYEQYF	TGTGCCAGCAGGAGACTAGGGCGGATCTACGAGCAGTACTTC
NA	TRBJ2-5	TRBV5-8	NA	CASSLVTGRETQYF	TGTGCCAGCAGCTTGGTAACGGGGAGGGAGACCCAGTACTTC
NA	TRBJ2-7	TRBV6-2/TRBV6-3	NA	CASSYSVVAQRGLYEQYF	TGTGCCAGCAGTTACTCAGTGGTAGCCCAAAGGGGTCTCTACGAGCAGTACTTC
NA	TRBJ2-7	TRBV2	NA	CASSAEVYEQYF	TGTGCCAGCAGTGCCGAGGTGTACGAGCAGTACTTC
NA	TRBJ2-3	TRBV7-2	TRBD1	CASSPRQGMRTDTQYF	TGTGCCAGCAGCCCCCGACAGGGCATGAGGACAGATACGCAGTATTTT
NA	TRBJ2-7	TRBV3-1/TRBV3-2	NA	CASSQDVRWEQYF	TGTGCCAGCAGCCAAGACGTACGGTGGGAGCAGTACTTC
NA	TRBJ2-7	TRBV18	TRBD1	CASSPIGTAYEQYF	TGTGCCAGCTCACCGATCGGGACAGCCTACGAGCAGTACTTC
NA	TRBJ2-5	TRBV7-8	NA	CASSTGQFETQYF	TGTGCCAGCAGCACGGGACAATTTGAGACCCAGTACTTC
NA	TRBJ2-2	TRBV6-2/TRBV6-3	TRBD2	CASRYRKMGGRDTGELFF	TGTGCCAGCAGATACCGGAAAATGGGCGGGAGGGACACCGGGGAGCTGTTTTTT
once	TRBJ1-2	TRBV9	TRBD1	CASSVGQGSRGYTF	TGTGCCAGCAGCGTAGGACAGGGATCACGAGGCTACACCTTC
NA	TRBJ2-1	TRBV4-3	TRBD2	CASSQESLAGGLNEQFF	TGCGCCAGCAGCCAAGAAAGCCTAGCGGGAGGTCTCAATGAGCAGTTCTTC
NA	TRBJ2-1	TRBV12-5	TRBD1	CASVPGQAYNEQFF	TGTGCTAGTGTACCGGGACAGGCCTACAATGAGCAGTTCTTC
once	TRBJ2-3	TRBV10-3	NA	CAISEDSGIGRNTQYF	TGTGCCATCAGTGAAGACTCTGGGATTGGGAGGAATACGCAGTATTTT
NA	TRBJ2-7	TRBV11-2	NA	CASSLLRGDQSEQYF	TGTGCCAGCAGCTTATTGCGGGGAGATCAAAGCGAGCAGTACTTC
once	TRBJ2-2	TRBV11-3	TRBD1	CASSPRQGYTGELFF	TGTGCCAGCAGCCCGAGACAGGGATACACCGGGGAGCTGTTTTTT
NA	TRBJ2-1	TRBV19	TRBD2	CASGLAGYNEQFF	TGTGCCAGCGGACTAGCGGGATACAATGAGCAGTTCTTC
NA	TRBJ2-1	TRBV5-4	NA	CASSAGTGRNNEQFF	TGTGCCAGCAGCGCGGGGACTGGGCGGAACAATGAGCAGTTCTTC
NA	TRBJ1-1	TRBV18	TRBD1	CASSTQGGNTEAFF	TGTGCCAGCTCTACACAGGGGGGGAACACTGAAGCTTTCTTT
NA	TRBJ2-1	TRBV4-1	NA	CASSHGGYNEQFF	TGCGCCAGCAGCCACGGAGGATACAATGAGCAGTTCTTC
NA	TRBJ2-1	TRBV5-1	TRBD2	CASSSVGTSGRAILLF	TGCGCCAGCAGCTCAGTGGGGACTAGCGGGAGGGCCATTTTGCTCTTC
few	TRBJ2-7	TRBV29-1	TRBD2	CSVEEREYSEQYF	TGCAGCGTTGAGGAGCGGGAGTATTCCGAGCAGTACTTC
NA	TRBJ2-4	TRBV6-2/TRBV6-3	NA	CASSYQREDIQYF	TGTGCCAGCAGTTATCAACGGGAAGACATTCAGTACTTC
once	TRBJ2-6	TRBV23-1	NA	CASSLSGAGANVLTF	TGCGCCAGCAGTCTATCAGGGGCTGGGGCCAACGTCCTGACTTTC
NA	TRBJ2-1	TRBV10-3	NA	CAISEELETRSEQFF	TGTGCCATCAGTGAGGAGCTGGAGACTAGAAGCGAGCAGTTCTTC
NA	TRBJ2-1	TRBV7-3	TRBD2	CASSWGGSNEQFF	TGTGCCAGCAGCTGGGGGGGTAGCAATGAGCAGTTCTTC
NA	TRBJ2-7	TRBV3-1/TRBV3-2	NA	CASSGPGQSYEQYF	TGTGCCAGCAGCGGTCCGGGACAAAGCTACGAGCAGTACTTC
NA	TRBJ2-7	TRBV4-2	TRBD2	CASSRGLAGEDEQYF	TGTGCCAGCAGCCGGGGACTAGCGGGAGAGGACGAGCAGTACTTC
once	TRBJ2-1	TRBV9	TRBD2	CASSVVGLADSRNEQFF	TGTGCCAGCAGCGTAGTGGGACTAGCGGACTCTAGGAATGAGCAGTTCTTC
once	TRBJ1-1	TRBV9	NA	CASSPRETYAVEAFF	TGTGCCAGCAGCCCCCGGGAGACTTACGCAGTTGAAGCTTTCTTT
NA	TRBJ1-2	TRBV19	NA	CASTAVNYGYTF	TGTGCCAGTACCGCAGTGAACTATGGCTACACCTTC
NA	TRBJ2-7	TRBV2	TRBD2	CASRSGGITYEQYF	TGTGCCAGCAGATCCGGGGGGATTACCTACGAGCAGTACTTC
NA	TRBJ2-2	TRBV19	NA	CASTQSTRRQDGGELFF	TGTGCCAGTACTCAGTCGACTAGACGTCAAGATGGCGGGGAGCTGTTTTTT
NA	TRBJ2-5	TRBV27	TRBD1	CASSLGSGGAVTQYF	TGTGCCAGCAGTTTAGGATCAGGGGGCGCTGTGACCCAGTACTTC
NA	TRBJ1-5	TRBV6-1	NA	CASSGYRERGSQPQHF	TGTGCCAGCAGTGGATACAGGGAAAGGGGCAGTCAGCCCCAGCATTTT
NA	TRBJ2-3	TRBV19	TRBD1	CASGTGVEGRDTQYF	TGTGCCAGTGGAACAGGGGTGGAAGGGAGAGATACGCAGTATTTT
once	TRBJ1-2	TRBV5-1	NA	CASSPMDSATNYGYTF	TGCGCCAGCAGCCCAATGGACAGCGCAACAAACTATGGCTACACCTTC
NA	TRBJ1-3	TRBV25-1	TRBD1	CASRGQLNTIYF	TGTGCCAGCAGGGGACAGCTAAACACCATATATTTT